This entry features one T cell receptor beta chain sequence. Data came from immunoSEQ multiplex PCR; TCRdb stores just in-frame clones and leaves some out. The table lists approximately 240,000 clones, roughly 84% of them singletons. The CDR3 is made up of 18 amino acids. The data belong to a study of blood T cell repertoires in COVID-19. Looking at the study overall: Italy, Spain and the United States were the sources of the convalescent and acute COVID-19 samples.

This sequence originates from a woman between 40 and 55 years old who had recovered from COVID-19. The sample taken for sequencing was peripheral blood. The rearrangement joins TRBV21-1 to TRBJ2-4; the listed D gene, TRBD2, was not tested against the DNA. TRBV21-1 is a documented pseudogene. The CDR3 DNA is TGTGCCAGCAGCAATTTTTCCCGGGGAAGGGCGGCCAAAAACATTCAGTACTTC. It encodes CASSNFSRGRAAKNIQYF.